This T cell receptor (beta chain) is from a study of blood T cells in healthy people across ages. Trimming removed 1 base at V and 4 bases at J, with 10 bases between. The CDR3 extends over 14 amino acids. This clonotype appeared many times. A second PCR, run for about 7 to 11 cycles, used a sample-barcoded 5' primer plus a J-beta primer mix. TCRdb processed the 5' RACE reads anew with MiXCR; each CDR3 protein has one entry. The data contain 630,000 or so distinct CDR3 sequences, about 28% of them seen just once; the ten biggest clones take up roughly 14%. This clonotype originated in a woman aged 80 or older in good health. The sample comprised blood. The chain links TRBV12-3 or TRBV12-4 to TRBJ1-1; D possibly corresponds to TRBD1 (5 bases). The CDR3, as DNA: TGTGCCAGCAGTTTAGACAGGTTAGGCACTGAAGCTTTCTTT. It yields the protein CASSLDRLGTEAFF.